The clone carrying this T cell receptor beta chain was counted a few times. The sample is drawn from a study of neoadjuvant anti-PD-1 for oral cavity cancer. Overall study context: Non-progressing patients received a fourth nivolumab dose near day 43, then surgery on days 50-56.

Germline CDR1 and CDR2: SGHTA and FQGNSA. Trimming pared 6 bases from V and 1 base from J, leaving 9 bases between. This CDR3 has 13 amino acids. The time point was: after neoadjuvant nivolumab, at surgical resection. Data came from immunoSEQ multiplex PCR; TCRdb stores just in-frame clones and leaves some out. The data show around 35,000 clones, with around two fifths seen just once and more than 15% held by the top ten. The rearrangement links TRBV7-2 to TRBJ1-1; D perhaps matches TRBD1 (6 bases). The sample in question was tumor tissue, obtained after nivolumab (anti-PD-1) treatment. This TCR was recovered from a person aged 35-79 years with oral cavity squamous cell carcinoma. CDR3 protein: CASRGQPNTEAFF. CDR3 DNA sequence: TGTGCCAGCAGGGGACAACCGAACACTGAAGCTTTCTTT.